The rows below give T cell receptor beta chains drawn from one sample of a study of beta chain features in type 1 diabetes. The assay was immunoSEQ multiplex PCR, and TCRdb's table has in-frame clones only and misses some. The table records some 250,000 clones, roughly a tenth of them present only once. The specimen was naive CD4+ T cells from blood. Source of these receptors: a man between 25 and 39 years old with type 1 diabetes. Each CDR3 is given with its conserved first and last residue. Each record gives: D gene, V gene, J gene, CDR3 protein. A D gene is named only where the DNA matches it firmly.

NA	TRBV20-1	TRBJ1-1	CSARTVIEAFF
NA	TRBV5-1	TRBJ1-6	CASSSQGPNSPLHF
NA	TRBV5-1	TRBJ2-7	CASSYQAGAYEQYF
NA	TRBV2	TRBJ1-6	CASSAAGRNSPLHF
NA	TRBV5-1	TRBJ1-2	CASSLSAPNGYTF
NA	TRBV11-1	TRBJ1-1	CASSLRGNMNTEAFF
NA	TRBV5-6	TRBJ1-2	CASSLGAAANYGYTF
NA	TRBV7-8	TRBJ2-7	CASSLNGYEQYF
TRBD1	TRBV5-1	TRBJ1-2	CASSDPGGDPYGYTF
NA	TRBV6-5	TRBJ2-1	CASSYLGGGGEQFF
TRBD1	TRBV7-9	TRBJ2-7	CASRVGQESEQYF
NA	TRBV5-1	TRBJ1-1	CASSLERPRTYTEAFF
TRBD2	TRBV7-3	TRBJ2-1	CASSLTASGVPNEQFF
TRBD1	TRBV9	TRBJ1-1	CASSVAIGTGRLDKAFF
NA	TRBV28	TRBJ1-4	CASSQGQSREKLFF
TRBD2	TRBV4-1	TRBJ2-2	CASSQPTSGASGELFF
TRBD2	TRBV10-3	TRBJ2-5	CAISLAGKETQYF
NA	TRBV5-1	TRBJ2-1	CASSFRGSWGWKQFF
NA	TRBV9	TRBJ2-5	CASSLDLATKETQYF
NA	TRBV7-2	TRBJ2-1	CASSLGARANEQFF
TRBD1	TRBV11-2	TRBJ1-1	CASSLAGTGLGTEAFF
TRBD1	TRBV7-2	TRBJ1-6	CASSFRDRQALHF
NA	TRBV7-9	TRBJ1-1	CASRRDTMNTEAFF
NA	TRBV5-1	TRBJ1-5	CASSSGGEQPQHF
NA	TRBV29-1	TRBJ1-4	CSVTGELDEKLFF
NA	TRBV7-9	TRBJ2-6	CASSLASGSSGANVLTF
NA	TRBV18	TRBJ1-6	CASSPLAHNSPLHF
NA	TRBV5-1	TRBJ2-7	CASSSTYEQYF
TRBD1	TRBV9	TRBJ1-2	CASSGLGQGKVVTF
NA	TRBV7-3	TRBJ1-6	CASSLTPRGNSPLHF
NA	TRBV27	TRBJ2-2	CASRGVLHTGELFF
NA	TRBV20-1	TRBJ2-5	CSKGDRETQYF
TRBD1	TRBV28	TRBJ2-7	CASSSFGQGQGEQYF
TRBD1	TRBV10-2	TRBJ1-2	CASTLRQGDHGYTF
NA	TRBV30	TRBJ2-3	CAYTRAGTQYF
NA	TRBV5-1	TRBJ1-2	CASSPGQVGAGYTF
TRBD1	TRBV27	TRBJ1-6	CASSLKWDRVHSPLHF
TRBD2	TRBV5-1	TRBJ2-1	CASSSGGISYNEQFF
NA	TRBV5-6	TRBJ1-5	CASTLRGHSNQPQHF
NA	TRBV2	TRBJ1-2	CASTSDRTHGYTF
NA	TRBV14	TRBJ2-5	CASSQAETQYF